The 2 T cell receptor beta chains below were found in one sample sequenced in a study of response to subunit inactivated influenza vaccine. TCRdb reanalysed the RT-PCR reads using MiXCR and keeps one entry per CDR3 protein. There are around 320,000 distinct CDR3 sequences in the sample; 22% occur only once, and around a tenth lies in the top ten. The source material was PBMCs from blood, sampled 21 months after vaccination. Receptors were obtained from a man between 50 and 75 years old who received an inactivated influenza vaccine.

The table lists this clonotype with a few counts. J is TRBJ2-7 and V is TRBV7-9; D is unresolved. This CDR3 is 15 amino acids long. Germline lookup yields CDR1 SEHNR and CDR2 FQNEAQ (reference sequence). V shed 5 bases and J shed 0 bases, with 14 bases lying between them. The CDR3 here is CASSPPWPRSYEQYF. CDR3 DNA: TGTGCCAGCAGCCCCCCGTGGCCCCGCTCCTACGAGCAGTACTTC.

This clonotype has a count of ten or more. The chain has TRBV4-2 and TRBJ2-1; D not resolved. Trimming left V 0 bases short and J 5 bases short, with 11 bases between. CDR3 length: 15 amino acids. CDR1 is LGHNA, CDR2 YNFKEQ, per germline. The CDR3 DNA follows: TGTGCCAGCAGCCAAGAGAGGCAGAGGAACAATGAGCAGTTCTTC. Amino acid sequence: CASSQERQRNNEQFF.